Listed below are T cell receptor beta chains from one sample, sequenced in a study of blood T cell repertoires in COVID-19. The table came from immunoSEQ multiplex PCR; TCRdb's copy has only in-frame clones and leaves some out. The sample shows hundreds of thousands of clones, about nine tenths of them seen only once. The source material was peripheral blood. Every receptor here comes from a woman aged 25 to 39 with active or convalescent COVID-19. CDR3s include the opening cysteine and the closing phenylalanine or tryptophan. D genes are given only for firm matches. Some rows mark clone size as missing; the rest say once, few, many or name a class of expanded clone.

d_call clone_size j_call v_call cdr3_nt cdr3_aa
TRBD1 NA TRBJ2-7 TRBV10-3 TGTGCCATCAGTGAGAGAGTAGGGGACAGGTCGATCGAGCAGTACTTC CAISERVGDRSIEQYF
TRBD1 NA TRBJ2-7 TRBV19 TGTGCCAGTAGACCTGACAGGGCGGATCACGAGCAGTACTTC CASRPDRADHEQYF
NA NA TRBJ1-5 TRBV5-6 TGTGCCAGCAGCTTTAGTGGGCGCAATCAGCCCCAGCATTTT CASSFSGRNQPQHF
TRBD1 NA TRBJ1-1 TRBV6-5 TGTGCCAGCAGACTCCGGACAGGGAACACTGAAGCTTTCTTT CASRLRTGNTEAFF
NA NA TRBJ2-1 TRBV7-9 TGTGCCAGCAGGGGGGCTCCCCCTGGTGGTGAGCAGTTCTTC CASRGAPPGGEQFF
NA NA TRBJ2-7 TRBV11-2 TGTGCCAGCAGCTTAGTGGGACTTCAGGGCTACGAGCAGTACTTC CASSLVGLQGYEQYF
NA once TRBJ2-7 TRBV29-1 TGCAGCGGCTCGGGGGGACACCCCTACGAGCAGTACTTC CSGSGGHPYEQYF
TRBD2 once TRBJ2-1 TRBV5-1 TGCGCCAGCAGCTTCGGTAGCGGGAGGGCCCATGAGCAGTTCTTC CASSFGSGRAHEQFF
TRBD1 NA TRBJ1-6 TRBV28 TGTGCCAGCATCTCCGGGGACAGGGCCCTATTTTCACCCCTCCACTTT CASISGDRALFSPLHF
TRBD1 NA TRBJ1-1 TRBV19 TGTGCCAGTACCAGGGACAGGCCAAACACTGAAGCTTTCTTT CASTRDRPNTEAFF
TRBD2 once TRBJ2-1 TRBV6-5 TGTGCCAGCCAGGGACTAGATATCGATGAGCAGTTCTTC CASQGLDIDEQFF
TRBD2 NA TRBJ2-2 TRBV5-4 TGTGCCAGCAGCCCGGACCTACTAGCGGTTAAGAACACCGGGGAGCTGTTTTTT CASSPDLLAVKNTGELFF
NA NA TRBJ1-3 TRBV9 TGTGCCAGCAGCGTAGGGCAGGGGCTCGGAAACACCATATATTTT CASSVGQGLGNTIYF
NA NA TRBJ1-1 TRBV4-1 TGCGCCAGCAGCCAGAGCTCGTGGACTGAAGCTTTCTTT CASSQSSWTEAFF
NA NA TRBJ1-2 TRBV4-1 TGCGCCAGCAGCCAAGAAGTCGGACAGAACTATGGCTACACCTTC CASSQEVGQNYGYTF
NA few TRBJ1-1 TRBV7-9 TGTGCCAGCAGCGAGCGGGGGGTAATGAACACTGAAGCTTTCTTT CASSERGVMNTEAFF
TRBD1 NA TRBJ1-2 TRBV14 TGTGCCAGCAGCCAAGGACCGGGACAGTTTAACTATGGCTACACCTTC CASSQGPGQFNYGYTF
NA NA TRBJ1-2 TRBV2 TGTGCCAGCAGTAAATTGGAGGGGAAAGGCGGCTACACCTTC CASSKLEGKGGYTF
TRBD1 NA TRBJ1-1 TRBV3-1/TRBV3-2 TGTGCCAGCAGCCGTTCTCAGACAGGGGGTTGGACTGAAGCTTTCTTT CASSRSQTGGWTEAFF
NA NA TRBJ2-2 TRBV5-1 TGCGCCAGCAGCTTGAACGTCCAGGGCACCGCCGGGGAGCTGTTTTTT CASSLNVQGTAGELFF
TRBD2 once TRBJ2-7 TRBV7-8 TGTGCCAGCAGCCGGGGGGGACTCTACGAGCAGTACTTC CASSRGGLYEQYF
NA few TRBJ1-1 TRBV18 TGTGCCACACAGGGAACAGACACTGAAGCTTTCTTT CATQGTDTEAFF
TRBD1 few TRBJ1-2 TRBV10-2 TGCGCCAGCATGGGGACAGGGGTCGATGGCTACACCTTC CASMGTGVDGYTF
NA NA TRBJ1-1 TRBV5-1 TGCGCCAGCAGCCTGGGACACCAGAACACTGAAGCTTTCTTT CASSLGHQNTEAFF
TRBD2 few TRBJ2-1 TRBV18 TGTGCCAGCTCACCGCCACTAGCGGGGAGCTCCTACAATGAGCAGTTCTTC CASSPPLAGSSYNEQFF
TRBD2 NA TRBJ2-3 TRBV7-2 TGTGCCAGCAGTCTAGGGCTAGCGGGGAAGGATACGCAGTATTTT CASSLGLAGKDTQYF
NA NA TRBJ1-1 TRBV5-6 TGTGCCAGCAGCTGGGGCCCCTCGTCGGGGGGCAACACTGAAGCTTTCTTT CASSWGPSSGGNTEAFF
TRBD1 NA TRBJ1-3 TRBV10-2 TGCGCCAGCAGTGAGAGAGCTCCGGGACAGGGAACCTCTGGAAACACCATATATTTT CASSERAPGQGTSGNTIYF
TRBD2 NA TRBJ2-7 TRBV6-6 TGTGCCAGCAGTTACAGGGCTAGCGGGGGGCCGGACGAGCAGTACTTC CASSYRASGGPDEQYF
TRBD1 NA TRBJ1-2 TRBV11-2 TGTGCCAGCAGCCGAGGACAGGGGTTGCGTGGCTACACCTTC CASSRGQGLRGYTF
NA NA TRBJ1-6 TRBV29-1 TGCAGCGTTGCGGAGACAGCTTATAATTCACCCCTCCACTTT CSVAETAYNSPLHF
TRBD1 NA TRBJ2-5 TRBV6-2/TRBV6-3 TGTGCCAGCAGTAACAGGGGAGAGACCCAGTACTTC CASSNRGETQYF